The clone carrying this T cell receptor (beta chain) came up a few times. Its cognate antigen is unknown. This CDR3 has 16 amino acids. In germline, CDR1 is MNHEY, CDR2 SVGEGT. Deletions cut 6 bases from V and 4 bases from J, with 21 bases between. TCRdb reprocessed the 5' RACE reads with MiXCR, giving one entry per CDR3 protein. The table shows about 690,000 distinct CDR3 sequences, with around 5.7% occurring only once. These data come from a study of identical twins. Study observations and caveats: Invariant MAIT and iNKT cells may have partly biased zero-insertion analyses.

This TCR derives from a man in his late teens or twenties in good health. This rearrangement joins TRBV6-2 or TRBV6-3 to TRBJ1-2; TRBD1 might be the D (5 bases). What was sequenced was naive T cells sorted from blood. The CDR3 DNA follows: TGTGCCAGCAGCTCCCCCGGGACTTCGGCGGGCTATGGCTACACCTTC. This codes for CASSSPGTSAGYGYTF.